The following is a TCR beta chain sequence with its context. The antigen it binds to is not known. There are no base qualities to consult, and no much larger clone falls within one base. Sample time point, as interpreted from the label and publication: newly diagnosed GD, antithyroid drugs for less than 3 months. RNA was extracted from PBMCs in TRIzol for both TCR sequencing and RNA sequencing. The diagnosis of Graves' disease was made according to American Thyroid Association guidelines. The patients came from an endocrinology department in Xi'an, China. From each patient, around 8.3 milliliters of peripheral blood was collected into an EDTA anticoagulant tube. Ficoll Paque Plus density gradient separation was used to isolate PBMCs, and no further T cell sorting was performed. An Agilent 2100 Bioanalyzer and agarose gel were used to check RNA quality, while a NanoDrop 2000 measured RNA concentration.

The data originate from a study of regulatory T cells in long-lasting Graves disease (dated by TCRdb to about 2021). Background for the entire study: Patients with newly diagnosed Graves' disease had been on antithyroid drugs for under 3 months. Patients with persistent Graves' disease were compared with patients with newly diagnosed Graves' disease using TCR sequencing and RNA sequencing of peripheral blood. The study took place in China and was registered as a clinical trial. A total of roughly 33 samples were covered by TCR sequencing, comprising approximately 13 persistent and around 20 newly diagnosed Graves' disease patients. The investigation overall reported the following: Patients with persistent disease shared more public clonotypes (under 3,000) than newly diagnosed patients did (more than 900). The study examined only peripheral blood because the primary lesion, thyroid tissue, could not be accessed. Preferential use of TRBV28, TRBJ1-2 and TRBJ2-5 was observed in persistent disease, whereas TRBV20-1 and TRBJ2-1 were favored in newly diagnosed disease. The small sample size was acknowledged by the authors as a limitation that may reduce accuracy. Compared with newly diagnosed patients, patients with persistent Graves' disease had lower TCR Shannon entropy and fewer highly expanded clones, which suggests clonal expansion. Sequencing and analysis were restricted to the TCR beta chain.

Library construction relied on multiplex PCR. Reads for this sample came from an Illumina HiSeq 4000. CDR3 regions were amplified by Arm-PCR with iRepertoire HTBI primers to construct TCR beta libraries. Gel purification was performed on PCR products prior to sequencing. On the authors' methods: A total of roughly 67 TRBV and about 13 TRBJ segments were identified across samples and were used for gene usage analysis of CDR3 amino acid clonotypes. COPE and FqMerger were used to merge the filtered high-quality paired reads into contigs. BLAST was used to align contigs to IMGT TRBV, TRBD and TRBJ reference genes, with CDR3 defined following IMGT. Clonotypes above 0.1% frequency were classified as highly expanded clones. Shannon entropy was used to measure repertoire diversity, and the Gini coefficient was used to measure V-J evenness. A clonotype found in more than one individual was treated as public. TCRdb reworked the public reads: Q25 trimming with fastp, MiXCR clone assembly, productive beta chains retained. Each entry merges the rows of one CDR3 protein and shows their most common DNA and genes. The V and J calls and clone size are TCRdb's, not the authors'. The table for this sample lists 500,000 or so distinct CDR3 sequences; about a sixth of them were counted only once. The ten largest clones take up 12% of the sample.

The CDR3 runs 14 amino acids, cysteine and phenylalanine included. Only the CDR3 portion is preserved as DNA: 42 bases, with reading frame beginning at the first base. V has 5 bases trimmed and J has 6 bases trimmed; junction bases matching no gene number 4. The same data also contributed to another study, on T cells in Graves' hyperthyroidism and ophthalmopathy. The second study reports: Stable Graves' hyperthyroidism was defined as no progression to ophthalmopathy during 18 months of follow-up. Hyperthyroidism patients were newly diagnosed, had a disease duration of under 2 months, and were aged 18 to 65 years. Exclusion was applied to patients with uncontrolled infections, other autoimmune diseases, pregnancy or lactation. Diagnoses were based on clinical symptoms, serum thyroxine and TRAb, thyroid ultrasound and orbital computed tomography. The TCR CDR3 was subjected to a first round of RT-PCR using the HTBI primer set and the Qiagen OneStep RT-PCR kit. Most expanded thyroid clonotypes (frequency above 0.001) were also found in blood, which suggests that blood repertoires may mirror thyroid immune responses. A model built on a 13 V-J signature distinguished ophthalmopathy from stable hyperthyroidism, reaching 85% to 90% sensitivity and 81% to 83% specificity in cross-validation and 80%/75% in testing. In validation, progression to ophthalmopathy was predicted by the model with 70.59% sensitivity and roughly 76% specificity, a median of roughly 6.4 months before onset. TCR V-J signatures able to tell the groups apart were searched for in a discovery cohort of 90 to 100 patients, of whom more than 40 had Graves' ophthalmopathy and more than 55 had stable Graves' hyperthyroidism. Prospective prediction of ophthalmopathy was tested in an independent validation cohort consisting of some 20 hyperthyroidism patients and over 15 patients who later progressed to ophthalmopathy. The 75 to 100 discovery patients were randomly split 7:3 into training and test sets. In addition, the study compared T-cell repertoires in thyroid tissue and in blood from five or six Graves' hyperthyroidism patients. Following sampling, methimazole starting at 30 mg daily was given to hyperthyroidism patients, and high-dose intravenous methylprednisolone was given to ophthalmopathy patients. Libraries were constructed in a second round of multiplex PCR, after which size selection and purification were carried out. The libraries were sequenced on an Illumina HiSeq2000 using paired-end 100 bp reads. SOAPnuke was used to process the raw data, removing reads that contained adapters or uncalled bases, had a mean Phred below 15, or lacked an exact match to the constant primer or identifier. COPE v1.2.5 was used to merge the high-quality paired reads, and each unique nucleotide sequence was defined as a clonotype. Clonotypes were aligned to IMGT TRBV, TRBD and TRBJ reference segments using MiTCR v1.1. The analysis included only V-J combinations with a frequency above 0.0001, which together covered more than 99% of the repertoires. A TCS score was defined as the ratio between F50 (clonal expansion) and ExV (chaos), using BLOSUM62-based TCRdist between CDR3 peptides within each V-J. Welch's t-statistics and random forest reduced just over 500 V-J features to 10 to 15, which were used in a naive Bayes classifier (R e1071). Sample size was not statistically predetermined, and blinding of investigators to group allocation was not performed. The paper reports TCR Vbeta CDR3 sequencing of approximately 140 peripheral blood samples: approximately 41 ophthalmopathy, 70 to 85 hyperthyroidism and some 17 progressor patients.

This TCR was sampled from a man aged 40-50 years with Graves disease. Donor details come from another sample of the same person, matched by shared clones. Sequenced material: peripheral blood mononuclear cells (PBMCs), taken at new diagnosis, from a patient treated with antithyroid drugs. The chain was built from TRBV12-3 or TRBV12-4 and TRBJ2-7, with 13 bases matching TRBD2. The encoded CDR3 is CASSHRTSGSEQYF. The sequence in DNA is TGTGCCAGCAGTCATAGGACTAGCGGGAGCGAGCAGTACTTC.